Below are 29 T cell receptor beta chains sequenced from a single sample in a study of T cell responses to AZD1222 COVID-19 vaccine. Here immunoSEQ multiplex PCR was the method, and the copy in TCRdb shows in-frame clones only, minus some. Among tens of thousands of clones, around 90% were seen once, and the ten largest hold 1% to 1.5%. Sequences were derived from peripheral blood, sampled 28 days after the second AZD1222 dose. Every receptor here comes from an adult who received the AZD1222 COVID-19 vaccine.

The chain combines TRBV2 with TRBJ2-1; D is possibly TRBD2 (7 bases). This CDR3 is built from 15 residues. The V gene lost 4 bases and the J gene lost 5 bases, with 15 bases spanning the gap. Germline assignment: CDR1 SNHLY and CDR2 FYNNEI. CDR3 bases: TGTGCCAGCAGTGCCTGGGGGGGGCGAAACAATGAGCAGTTCTTC. This gives the protein CASSAWGGRNNEQFF.

The genes are TRBV7-2 and TRBJ1-5, with D uncertain. This CDR3 contains 13 residues. CDR1 is SGHTA, CDR2 FQGNSA, per germline. In nucleotides, the CDR3 is TGTGCGTCTGGGGTATATAGCAATCAGCCCCAGCATTTT. This codes for CASGVYSNQPQHF.

This chain uses TRBV7-2 with TRBJ2-1; 9 positions match TRBD2. With 5 bases clipped from V and 0 bases from J, the junction kept 8 bases outside the gene matches. The CDR3 spans 17 residues. CDR1 SGHTA and CDR2 FQGNSA come from the germline V gene. The CDR3, as DNA: TGTGCCAGCAGCACCATAGGTAGCGGGAGCTCCTACAATGAGCAGTTCTTC. As protein: CASSTIGSGSSYNEQFF.

The genes are TRBV6-2 or TRBV6-3 and TRBJ1-5, with TRBD1 as a possible D gene (5 bases). V was trimmed by 0 bases and J by 1 base, leaving 10 bases between them. The CDR3 is 16 residues long. CDR1 is MNHEY and CDR2 is SVGEGT in the germline V gene. CDR3 residues: CASSYSGRGSNQPQHF. The CDR3 coding sequence is TGTGCCAGCAGTTACTCGGGGAGGGGAAGCAATCAGCCCCAGCATTTT.

The rearrangement links TRBV27 to TRBJ1-1; 9 nucleotides agree with TRBD1. Germline lookup yields CDR1 MNHEY and CDR2 SMNVEV (reference sequence). Germline trimming cut 1 base from V and 5 bases from J; bases unmatched to any gene: 5. The CDR3 contains 15 residues. CDR3 in DNA: TGTGCCAGCAGTTTATTTACAGGGGGCCTTACTGAAGCTTTCTTT. It encodes CASSLFTGGLTEAFF.

The rearrangement links TRBV25-1 to TRBJ2-2; 11 bases line up with TRBD2. The CDR3 length is 15 residues. Germline lookup yields CDR1 MGHDK and CDR2 SYGVNS. Trimming at V came to 7 bases and at J to 1 base, leaving 2 bases not matched to a gene. The CDR3 region has the DNA TGTGCCAGCACCACTAGCGGGAGGAACACCGGGGAGCTGTTTTTT. Encoded protein: CASTTSGRNTGELFF.

This chain links TRBV25-1 with TRBJ2-2, with a tentative D call TRBD2 (6 bases). Trimming shortened V by 4 bases and J by 5 bases, and 23 bases separated the two germline ends. CDR1 is MGHDK and CDR2 is SYGVNS in the germline V gene. CDR3 length: 18 amino acids. For the CDR3, the DNA is TGTGCCAGCAGTGCTTCTTTCAGGCGCGGGACTGCGACCGGGGAGCTGTTTTTT. This gives the protein CASSASFRRGTATGELFF. The whole variable domain, remainder taken from reference TRBV25-1 and TRBJ2-2, is EADIYQTPRYLVIGTGKKITLECSQTMGHDKMYWYQQDPGMELHLIHYSYGVNSTEKGDLSSESTVSRIRTEHFPLTLESARPSHTSQYLCASSASFRRGTATGELFFGEGSRLTVL.

This clone was picked up a small number of times. This sample includes further DNA sequences coding for the same CDR3. The genes are TRBV6-5 and TRBJ2-7; D possibly matches TRBD1 or TRBD2 (5 bases each). The CDR3 has 13 amino acids. V was cut by 2 bases and J by 5 bases, with 10 bases left in between. Germline V lookup: CDR1 MNHEY, CDR2 SVGAGI. The CDR3 DNA reads as TGTGCCAGCAGTTACAATCGGGGCCACGAGCAGTACTTC. It encodes CASSYNRGHEQYF.

This chain connects TRBV9 to TRBJ1-2; D unclear. The CDR3 is 13 amino acids. Per the germline V gene, CDR1 is SGDLS and CDR2 is YYNGEE. Trimming took 0 bases from V and 2 from J, leaving 5 bases between them. The CDR3 sequence is CASSVDKNYGYTF. The DNA for the CDR3 is TGTGCCAGCAGCGTAGACAAGAACTATGGCTACACCTTC.

The V gene is TRBV2, the J gene TRBJ1-2; unclear D gene. V was trimmed by 4 bases and J by 5 bases, leaving 8 bases between them. Germline CDR1 and CDR2: SNHLY and FYNNEI. This CDR3 region has 12 residues. CDR3 in amino acids: CASSAGPYGYTF. In DNA form, the CDR3 reads TGTGCCAGCAGTGCCGGGCCTTATGGCTACACCTTC.

V is TRBV15 and J is TRBJ2-3; TRBD1 or TRBD2 may be the D gene (6 bases each). The CDR3 extends over 17 amino acids. Germline lookup yields CDR1 LNHNV and CDR2 YYDKDF (reference sequence). Trimming took off 0 bases at V and 1 base at J, with 14 bases between the two ends. DNA of the CDR3: TGTGCCACCAGCAGAGAAGGGGCAGGGGAGGGCACAGATACGCAGTATTTT. Translating gives CATSREGAGEGTDTQYF.

The chain uses TRBV5-4 and TRBJ1-2; D uncertain. This CDR3 has 13 amino acids. CDR1 and CDR2 (germline): SGHNT, YYREEE (reference sequence). V gave up 5 bases and J gave up 4 bases, with 12 bases separating them. The CDR3 coding sequence is TGTGCCAGCAGAACACCCAACGGCTATGGCTACACCTTC. This encodes CASRTPNGYGYTF.

V gene TRBV6-5 combines with J gene TRBJ2-7; TRBD1 aligns across 8 bases. CDR1 is MNHEY, CDR2 SVGAGI, per germline. V dropped 5 bases and J dropped 2; count of bases not matched to a gene: 5. CDR3 size: 14 residues. As DNA, the CDR3 is TGTGCCAGCAGTCTAAGACAGGGGACCTACGAGCAGTACTTC. Residues: CASSLRQGTYEQYF.

This sequence joins TRBV10-3 and TRBJ2-7, with 7 bases aligning to TRBD2. V lost 0 bases to trimming and J lost 1 base; unmatched junction nucleotides: 3. Germline V gene data show CDR1 as ENHRY and CDR2 as SYGVKD. This CDR3 has 15 residues. This CDR3 reads CAISESGGRSYEQYF. CDR3 DNA: TGTGCCATCAGTGAGTCGGGCGGGAGATCCTACGAGCAGTACTTC.

This clone has only a few counts. At one boundary the junction diverges from the germline segment, which might be a read error. The chain uses TRBV10-1 and TRBJ2-7, with D possibly being TRBD1 or TRBD2 (5 bases each). In germline, CDR1 is WNHNN, CDR2 SYGVQD (reference sequence). This CDR3 contains 10 residues. The CDR3 here is CASSGQGAFF. CDR3 in DNA: TGCGCCAGCAGTGGGCAGGGAGCCTTCTTC.

The genes are TRBV18 and TRBJ1-5, with D tentatively TRBD1 (6 bases). V shed 2 bases and J shed 4 bases, with 9 bases lying between them. Germline-derived CDR1 and CDR2 are KGHSH and LQKENI. The CDR3 runs to 14 residues. CDR3 nucleotide sequence: TGTGCCAGCTCACCAGGCAGGGGAAATCAGCCCCAGCATTTT. Translation: CASSPGRGNQPQHF.

The chain is built from TRBV29-1 and TRBJ2-5; 8 nucleotides match TRBD2. Germline CDR1 and CDR2: SQVTM and ANQGSEA. V shed 6 bases and J 3 bases; nucleotides not matched to a gene: 3. This CDR3 is built from 12 residues. This chain's CDR3 is CSVPGLEETQYF. CDR3 nucleotides: TGCAGCGTCCCGGGACTAGAAGAGACCCAGTACTTC.

The V gene is TRBV2, the J gene TRBJ1-1, with 7 bases aligning to TRBD1. Trimming removed 7 bases from V and 0 bases from J; junction bases left unmatched: 8. The CDR3 extends over 15 amino acids. The V gene's germline CDR1 is SNHLY and CDR2 FYNNEI. The CDR3 reads CASKGGRGVNTEAFF. CDR3 nucleotide sequence: TGTGCCAGCAAAGGGGGCCGAGGAGTGAACACTGAAGCTTTCTTT. Full variable domain (remainder filled in from reference TRBV2 and TRBJ1-1): EPEVTQTPSHQVTQMGQEVILRCVPISNHLYFYWYRQILGQKVEFLVSFYNNEISEKSEIFDDQFSVERPDGSNFTLKIRSTKLEDSAMYFCASKGGRGVNTEAFFGQGTRLTVV.

The rearrangement uses TRBV6-1 and TRBJ1-5; D may be TRBD1 (5 bases). Trimming took 4 bases from V and 0 from J, leaving 22 bases between them. The CDR3 has 19 amino acids. Germline CDR1 reads MNHNS; CDR2 reads SASEGT. The CDR3 DNA reads TGTGCCAGCAGTGCTCCCCCGGGCGGGGGGAGTCATAGCAATCAGCCCCAGCATTTT. This sequence encodes CASSAPPGGGSHSNQPQHF.

V and J are TRBV3-1 (or the pseudogene TRBV3-2) and TRBJ2-1; TRBD2 is a possible D gene (6 bases). Between the trimmed V and J ends, which lost 4 bases and 3 bases, there was a span of 13 bases. The CDR3 is made up of 15 amino acids. The germline gives CDR1 LGHDT, CDR2 YNNKEL (reference sequence). The CDR3 nucleotides are TGTGCCAGCAGCCCGGGGGTGGGGGGCTACAATGAGCAGTTCTTC. Its protein is CASSPGVGGYNEQFF.

This chain uses TRBV29-1 with TRBJ2-7; a possible D gene is TRBD2 (6 bases). Per germline, CDR1 SQVTM and CDR2 ANQGSEA. The CDR3 covers 13 residues. V was pared by 3 bases and J by 6 bases, with 15 bases between. The CDR3 spells CSVDSSGSFEQYF. The CDR3 nucleotides read TGCAGCGTTGATTCCAGCGGGTCGTTCGAGCAGTACTTC.

This chain connects TRBV29-1 to TRBJ1-4; D is perhaps TRBD1 (5 bases). Germline CDR1 reads SQVTM; CDR2 reads ANQGSEA. Trimming cost V 4 bases and J 8 bases, with 14 bases left between them. The CDR3 extends over 13 amino acids. CDR3 amino acids: CSVVSGQGEKLFF. The CDR3 DNA follows: TGCAGCGTTGTGTCGGGGCAGGGAGAAAAACTGTTTTTT.

This chain uses TRBV30 with TRBJ1-2; 7 bases agree with TRBD1. V lost 1 base to trimming and J lost 2 bases; unmatched junction nucleotides: 7. Germline CDR1 reads GTSNPN; CDR2 reads SVGIG (reference sequence). CDR3 length equals 15 residues. CDR3 nucleotide sequence: TGTGCCTGGAGTGGGATTGCACAGGGGAACTATGGCTACACCTTC. Translating it yields CAWSGIAQGNYGYTF.

The chain links TRBV6-5 to TRBJ1-1; 8 nucleotides align to TRBD1. Germline assignment: CDR1 MNHEY and CDR2 SVGAGI. The CDR3 is 14 residues long. V dropped 6 bases and J dropped 6; count of bases not matched to a gene: 9. The DNA of the CDR3 is TGTGCCAGCAGACCCGGACAGGGAAACCCTGAAGCTTTCTTT. Translating gives CASRPGQGNPEAFF.

Concerning this clone itself: A read error may produce the germline difference seen at one junction end. Other nucleotide sequences in the sample specify the same CDR3. The chain has TRBV7-7 and TRBJ1-1; D is ambiguous. Germline CDR1 reads SSHAT; CDR2 reads FNYEAQ (reference sequence). This CDR3 spans 13 amino acids. The CDR3 loop reads CASSLSENTEAFF. In DNA, the CDR3 is TGTGCTAGCAGCTTATCTGAGAACACTGAAGCTTTCTTT.

This sequence joins TRBV12-3 or TRBV12-4 and TRBJ2-7; D remains unclear. The CDR3 contains 11 residues. V shed 6 bases and J shed 3 bases, with 6 bases lying between them. The CDR3 is CASSTNYEQYF. The CDR3 DNA follows: TGTGCCAGCAGCACCAACTACGAGCAGTACTTC.

In this sample, this clone turned up once. The chain combines TRBV12-3 or TRBV12-4 with TRBJ1-1; D is ambiguous. The CDR3 is 13 residues long. V was shortened by 4 bases and J by 5 bases, with 11 bases between the two germline ends. CDR3 in DNA: TGTGCCAGCAGTTATGGGAGAGGGACTGAAGCTTTCTTT. Translated: CASSYGRGTEAFF.

The rearrangement joins TRBV5-1 to TRBJ2-3, with D possibly matching TRBD2 (5 bases). Trimming shortened V by 5 bases and J by 1 base, and 17 bases separated the two germline ends. This CDR3 is built from 16 residues. Germline V lookup: CDR1 SGHRS, CDR2 YFSETQ. CDR3 sequence reads: CASSSRASHGTDTQYF. CDR3 bases: TGCGCCAGCAGTTCGCGGGCATCACATGGCACAGATACGCAGTATTTT.

The chain joins TRBV15 to TRBJ1-4; 11 bases are shared with TRBD1. The junction had 8 bases not matched to a gene; V was cut back by 2 bases and J by 0 bases. This CDR3 contains 19 residues. Germline-derived CDR1 and CDR2 are LNHNV and YYDKDF (reference sequence). The CDR3 DNA follows: TGTGCCACCAGCAGAAGCCGGGACAGGGGGGTGACAACTAATGAAAAACTGTTTTTT. Its protein product is CATSRSRDRGVTTNEKLFF.